This passage covers 14 T cell receptor beta chains from one sample sequenced in a study of cytomegalovirus exposure and HLA in healthy donors. PCR amplification relied on 60 Vbeta primers (plus 13 Jbeta primers). Method: immunoSEQ multiplex PCR; TCRdb's copy keeps in-frame clones and lacks some. The table has about 160,000 clones, approximately 80% seen once. Source material: PBMCs. All receptors come from a male donor in good health and CMV-seropositive.

This rearrangement joins TRBV30 to TRBJ1-1, with a possible D match to TRBD1 (6 bases). Germline values: CDR1 GTSNPN, CDR2 SVGIG (reference sequence). The CDR3 length is 13 residues. Trimming pared 6 bases from V and 0 bases from J, leaving 11 bases between. The CDR3, as DNA: TGTGCCTGTGGACAGAGCATGAACACTGAAGCTTTCTTT. It encodes CACGQSMNTEAFF.

The chain joins TRBV6-1 to TRBJ2-2; 9 bases line up with TRBD2. Per germline, CDR1 MNHNS and CDR2 SASEGT. J was trimmed by 5 bases and V by 3 bases; bases with no gene match: 7. The length of the CDR3 is 16 residues. CDR3 amino acids: CASSEPLAGQTGELFF. CDR3 DNA sequence: TGTGCCAGCAGTGAGCCACTAGCGGGCCAAACCGGGGAGCTGTTTTTT.

The V gene is TRBV5-4, the J gene TRBJ1-2, with TRBD1 as a possible D gene (6 bases). The germline gives CDR1 SGHNT, CDR2 YYREEE (reference sequence). The CDR3 is 14 amino acids. Trimming removed 4 bases from V and 6 bases from J, with 16 bases in between. CDR3 sequence: CASSLTGTSDGYTF. Here the CDR3 DNA reads TGTGCCAGCAGCCTTACCGGGACATCGGATGGCTACACCTTC. Full variable domain (outside the CDR3, taken from reference TRBV5-4 and TRBJ1-2): ETGVTQSPTHLIKTRGQQVTLRCSSQSGHNTVSWYQQALGQGPQFIFQYYREEENGRGNFPPRFSGLQFPNYSSELNVNALELDDSALYLCASSLTGTSDGYTFGSGTRLTVV.

This clone was found a few times. The rearrangement joins TRBV10-3 to TRBJ2-2; unclear D gene. Germline V gene lookup returns CDR1 ENHRY and CDR2 SYGVKD. V was cut by 0 bases and J by 5 bases, with 10 bases left in between. The CDR3 is 15 amino acids. The CDR3 region has the DNA TGTGCCATCAGTGAGTCGAGTCTAGTTACCGGGGAGCTGTTTTTT. Amino acid sequence: CAISESSLVTGELFF.

The chain joins TRBV6-5 to TRBJ1-4, with TRBD1 matching over 7 bases. The J segment lost 8 bases and the V segment lost 6 bases, leaving 12 bases of the junction unmatched. This CDR3 spans 15 amino acids. Germline V lookup: CDR1 MNHEY, CDR2 SVGAGI. CDR3 loop: CASSFFGQEVEKLFF. The DNA for the CDR3 is TGTGCCAGCAGCTTTTTCGGACAGGAGGTGGAAAAACTGTTTTTT.

This chain connects TRBV7-2 to TRBJ2-5; 8 bases are a match to TRBD1. Per the germline V gene, CDR1 is SGHTA and CDR2 is FQGNSA. J was trimmed by 6 bases and V by 5 bases; bases with no gene match: 23. CDR3 length: 19 residues. The CDR3 bases are TGTGCCAGCAGCGACCGTGACCCATTTGGGCCAGGGGGCGCGAAGACCCAGTACTTC. The encoded protein is CASSDRDPFGPGGAKTQYF.

This clone showed up just once. V is TRBV5-1 and J is TRBJ2-3; 12 bases are a match to TRBD2. The J segment lost 4 bases and the V segment lost 0 bases, leaving 3 bases of the junction unmatched. This CDR3 has 16 amino acids. The germline gives CDR1 SGHRS, CDR2 YFSETQ. CDR3: CASSLELAGGADTQYF. DNA of the CDR3: TGCGCCAGCAGCTTGGAGCTAGCGGGAGGGGCAGATACGCAGTATTTT. Full variable domain (missing parts from reference TRBV5-1 and TRBJ2-3): KAGVTQTPRYLIKTRGQQVTLSCSPISGHRSVSWYQQTPGQGLQFLFEYFSETQRNKGNFPGRFSGRQFSNSRSEMNVSTLELGDSALYLCASSLELAGGADTQYFGPGTRLTVL.

The rearrangement uses TRBV6-4 and TRBJ2-7, with D possibly TRBD1 on 5 matching bases. The length of the CDR3 is 11 residues. The V gene lost 10 bases and the J gene lost 2 bases, with 9 bases spanning the gap. Germline V gene lookup returns CDR1 MRHNA and CDR2 SNTAGT. The CDR3 DNA follows: TGTGCCACAGACAGTGCCTACGAGCAGTACTTC. Its protein product is CATDSAYEQYF.

The chain links TRBV4-2 to TRBJ2-7; 10 nucleotides agree with TRBD2. CDR3 length: 17 amino acids. The V gene's germline CDR1 is LGHNA and CDR2 YNFKEQ. The trim removed 1 base at V and 0 bases at J, leaving 6 bases unmatched. This chain's CDR3 is CASSQGTSGTSSYEQYF. The CDR3 DNA sequence: TGTGCCAGCAGCCAAGGGACTAGCGGAACGAGCTCCTACGAGCAGTACTTC.

The V call is TRBV7-9, the J call TRBJ2-2, with 10 bases identical to TRBD2. The CDR3 length is 16 residues. Germline CDR1 is SEHNR and CDR2 is FQNEAQ (reference sequence). V lost 2 bases and J lost 0; bases outside the gene matches: 0. The CDR3 bases are TGTGCCAGCAGCTTACTAGCGGGGGCGAACACCGGGGAGCTGTTTTTT. Translation gives CASSLLAGANTGELFF. The complete variable domain, with remaining parts taken from reference TRBV7-9 and TRBJ2-2, reads DTGVSQNPRHKITKRGQNVTFRCDPISEHNRLYWYRQTLGQGPEFLTYFQNEAQLEKSRLLSDRFSAERPKGSFSTLEIQRTEQGDSAMYLCASSLLAGANTGELFFGEGSRLTVL.

This sequence joins TRBV6-5 and TRBJ2-7, with 7 bases fitting TRBD1. V lost 6 bases to trimming and J lost 6 bases; unmatched junction nucleotides: 11. The CDR3 is 14 residues long. The germline V gene encodes CDR1 MNHEY and CDR2 SVGAGI. CDR3 sequence: CASSSTGLNREQYF. CDR3 bases: TGTGCCAGCAGCTCGACAGGGTTAAATCGCGAGCAGTACTTC.

The gene calls are TRBV6-5 and TRBJ2-4; 8 bases fit TRBD1. This CDR3 contains 14 residues. J lost 7 bases, V lost 3 bases, and 5 bases had no gene match. Germline lookup yields CDR1 MNHEY and CDR2 SVGAGI. CDR3 sequence (DNA): TGTGCCAGCAGTTATTCGACAGGGGTGAACATTCAGTACTTC. It translates to CASSYSTGVNIQYF.

This chain uses TRBV5-4 with TRBJ2-7; the D gene is possibly TRBD2 (6 bases). CDR1 and CDR2 from the germline V gene are SGHNT and YYREEE (reference sequence). V lost 0 bases, J lost 2 bases, and 9 bases lay in between. CDR3 size: 14 residues. The DNA for the CDR3 is TGTGCCAGCAGCTTGGAGTTAGCGGCCTACGAGCAGTACTTC. It is translated as CASSLELAAYEQYF.

The chain carries TRBV10-1 and TRBJ2-2; 8 bases agree with TRBD1. The V gene's germline CDR1 is WNHNN and CDR2 SYGVQD (reference sequence). The CDR3 is 13 amino acids. V gave up 4 bases and J gave up 8 bases; unmatched junction bases: 3. CDR3 DNA sequence: TGCGCCAGCAGTGGGACAGGGAAAGGGGAGCTGTTTTTT. It yields the protein CASSGTGKGELFF.